This T cell receptor (beta chain) was identified during a study of blood T cell repertoires in COVID-19. Across the study: COVID-19 samples collected from the United States, Italy and Spain covered acute and convalescent phases. T cells, B-cell-depleted T cells, or PBMCs provided the cDNA or gDNA that served as material.

The germline V gene has CDR1 LNHDA and CDR2 SQIVND (reference sequence). The CDR3 is made up of 16 amino acids. V trimming: 1 base; J trimming: 2 bases; junction bases outside the gene matches: 7. Original data processing: Reference gene primer amplification in the assay estimated nucleated cell counts. Produced via immunoSEQ multiplex PCR; TCRdb's table is partial and in-frame only. V and J calls and clone size are those listed in that table; D and trimming were worked out from the DNA. The repertoire has some 150,000 clones, roughly 90% of them found once; the top ten carry about 2.6%. The sequenced sample was peripheral blood. V and J are TRBV19 and TRBJ1-2; 7 nucleotides align to TRBD1. This TCR was sampled from a man in his 60s with acute or convalescent COVID-19. The CDR3 reads CASSIGVRGRNYGYTF. CDR3 bases: TGTGCCAGTAGTATAGGTGTAAGGGGGCGAAACTATGGCTACACCTTC. Complete variable domain (other parts from reference TRBV19 and TRBJ1-2): DGGITQSPKYLFRKEGQNVTLSCEQNLNHDAMYWYRQDPGQGLRLIYYSQIVNDFQKGDIAEGYSVSREKKESFPLTVTSAQKNPTAFYLCASSIGVRGRNYGYTFGSGTRLTVV.